Below, one T cell receptor beta chain is given with its context. PCR employed 60 Vbeta and 13 Jbeta primers. Sequencing used immunoSEQ multiplex PCR; TCRdb keeps in-frame clones, though not all of them. This table has 75,000 to 95,000 clones, 50% to 75% appearing once. This sample was taken from a study of cytomegalovirus exposure and HLA in healthy donors. Sequenced sample: PBMCs. This TCR derives from a man younger than 40 in good health and CMV-seronegative.

The CDR3 DNA sequence: TGCGCCAGCAACGACTACACAGATACGCAGTATTTT. Translating it yields CASNDYTDTQYF. The chain joins TRBV5-1 to TRBJ2-3; tentative D call: TRBD2 (5 bases). The V end lost 6 bases, the J end lost 2 bases, and 7 bases lay between the germline ends. This CDR3 contains 12 residues. Germline V CDR1 and CDR2: SGHRS, YFSETQ.